A selection of T cell receptor beta chains follows, all from one sample in a study of T cell responses to AZD1222 COVID-19 vaccine. The method was immunoSEQ multiplex PCR; TCRdb's version includes in-frame clones alone and lacks a portion of them. The data contain approximately 110,000 clones, roughly 82% of them singletons. Material: peripheral blood, obtained on day 0 of AZD1222 vaccination. The receptors were sampled from an adult in good health. CDR3s leave out the opening cysteine and the closing phenylalanine or tryptophan. Each record gives: V gene, CDR3 protein.

>TRBV7-2
ASSLTNYNEQF
>TRBV20-1
SASVGNGYT
>TRBV6-5
ASSYSYFKPQH
>TRBV4-3
ASSQVVTGIGGYT
>TRBV6-1
ASSLTPTGGYGYT
>TRBV4-3
ASSHAGQNTEAF
>TRBV19
ASSIRLAGELF
>TRBV5-6
ASSLGVGAGNTIY
>TRBV10-3
AISESTAGAGETQY
>TRBV4-1
ASSQSGHHNQPQH
>TRBV7-2
ASSINGDNGYT
>TRBV19
ASRTSDRGLSVDREKLF
>TRBV4-1
ASSPGQGVREQY
>TRBV29-1
SGRQGSTDTQY
>TRBV3-1/TRBV3-2
ASSQTRLDGNTIY
>TRBV4-2
ASSQGGAGLQETQY
>TRBV7-6
ASSAGQGDTGELF
>TRBV6-5
ASSRDPSNTGELF
>TRBV9
ASSPRTTRGETFSGNTIY
>TRBV5-1
ASRRTGSYEQY
>TRBV12-5
ASATDTQGTEAF
>TRBV18
ASSNRQGATDTQY
>TRBV4-1
ASSQVMNQPQH
>TRBV4-2
ASSPNGGDNSYEQY
>TRBV9
ASSPQGQNYEQY
>TRBV5-1
ASRTGTVNEKLF
>TRBV4-2
ASSQDPTVGGTDTQY
>TRBV4-1
ASSQAQTGGNSPLH
>TRBV5-1
ASSGGNYGYT
>TRBV18
ASSPLADPYEQY
>TRBV6-5
ASRSGNTEAF
>TRBV23-1
ASSPLRTANCGTQY
>TRBV4-1
ASSLISTGAGNQPQH
>TRBV7-8
ASSFVRDRGPGNTEAF
>TRBV11-3
ASSLGGAAYNEQF
>TRBV6-5
ATTFLDRVNGYT
>TRBV25-1
ASSRGGGTEAF
>TRBV7-9
ASSLGAGGHETQY
>TRBV4-3
ASSSTFGGGRLVYT
>TRBV7-6
ASSLEAGGDYGYT
>TRBV11-2
ASSPGLARETQY
>TRBV7-8
ASSFPGRGNTEAF
>TRBV2
ASSQNRGMSLDTQY
>TRBV6-2/TRBV6-3
ASSPQWRQVKNIQY
>TRBV24-1
ATTPRKVWTEAF
>TRBV7-3
ASSTGTSGPYNEQF
>TRBV7-9
ASSFTGRYGYT
>TRBV18
ASSPPAGAGNTIY
>TRBV4-2
ASSRWGTALNTEAF
>TRBV6-5
ASIERLDTEAF
>TRBV10-2
ASSPPGQGMGASPLH
>TRBV4-3
ASSQVRTGWAAFEKLF
>TRBV6-1
ASSETGANNSPLH
>TRBV6-5
ASRGQGAITGELF
>TRBV2
ASSAVSGANVLT